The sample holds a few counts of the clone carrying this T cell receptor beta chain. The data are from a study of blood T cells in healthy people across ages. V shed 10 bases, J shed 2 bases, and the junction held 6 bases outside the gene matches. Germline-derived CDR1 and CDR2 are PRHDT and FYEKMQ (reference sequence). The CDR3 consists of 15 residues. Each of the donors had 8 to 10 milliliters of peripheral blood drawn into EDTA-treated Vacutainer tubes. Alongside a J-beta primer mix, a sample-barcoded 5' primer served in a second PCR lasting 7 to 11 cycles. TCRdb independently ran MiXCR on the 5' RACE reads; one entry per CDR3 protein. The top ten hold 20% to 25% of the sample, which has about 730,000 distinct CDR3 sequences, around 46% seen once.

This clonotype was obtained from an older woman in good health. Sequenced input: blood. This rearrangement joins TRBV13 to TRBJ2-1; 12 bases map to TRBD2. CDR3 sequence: CATSSGGATYNEQFF. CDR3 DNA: TGTGCCACATCTAGCGGGGGGGCCACCTACAATGAGCAGTTCTTC.